The clone carrying this TCR beta chain showed up just a few times. The method was immunoSEQ multiplex PCR; TCRdb's version includes in-frame clones alone and lacks a portion of them. The sample gives some 150,000 clones, nearly 80% of which show up once; roughly 14% is in the top ten. The germline V gene encodes CDR1 SEHNR and CDR2 FQNEAQ (reference sequence). This CDR3 has 12 residues. Trimming took off 2 bases at V and 7 bases at J, with 8 bases between the two ends. This sample is drawn from a study of blood T cell repertoires in COVID-19. The rearrangement links TRBV7-9 to TRBJ1-1; D is possibly TRBD1 (6 bases). The sample was peripheral blood. The TCR was taken from a woman of 80 years or more with acute or convalescent COVID-19. The CDR3 spells CASSLQGYEAFF. The CDR3 DNA follows: TGTGCCAGCAGCTTACAGGGGTATGAAGCTTTCTTT.